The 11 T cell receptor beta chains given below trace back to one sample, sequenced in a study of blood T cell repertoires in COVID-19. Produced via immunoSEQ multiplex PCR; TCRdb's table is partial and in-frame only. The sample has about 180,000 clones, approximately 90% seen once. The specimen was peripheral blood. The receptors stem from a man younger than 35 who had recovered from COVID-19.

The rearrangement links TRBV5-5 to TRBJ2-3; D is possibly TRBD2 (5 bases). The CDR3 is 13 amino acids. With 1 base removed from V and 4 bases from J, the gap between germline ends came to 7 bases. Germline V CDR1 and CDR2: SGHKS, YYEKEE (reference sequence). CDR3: CASSLSAADTQYF. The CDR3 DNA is TGTGCCAGCAGCTTGTCAGCGGCAGATACGCAGTATTTT.

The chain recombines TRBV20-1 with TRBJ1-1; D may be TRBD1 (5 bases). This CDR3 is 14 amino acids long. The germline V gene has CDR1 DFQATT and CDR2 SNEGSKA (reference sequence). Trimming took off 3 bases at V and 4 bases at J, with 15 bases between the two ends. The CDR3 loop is CSASLGHSTTEAFF. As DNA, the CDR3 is TGCAGTGCTAGTTTAGGACATTCGACCACTGAAGCTTTCTTT.

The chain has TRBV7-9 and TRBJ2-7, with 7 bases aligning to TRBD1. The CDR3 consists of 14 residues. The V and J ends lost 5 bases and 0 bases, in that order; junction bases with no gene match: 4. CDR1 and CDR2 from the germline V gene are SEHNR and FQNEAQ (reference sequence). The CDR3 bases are TGTGCCAGCAGCCCTGGGACAGTCTCCTACGAGCAGTACTTC. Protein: CASSPGTVSYEQYF. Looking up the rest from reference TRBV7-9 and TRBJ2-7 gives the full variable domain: DTGVSQNPRHKITKRGQNVTFRCDPISEHNRLYWYRQTLGQGPEFLTYFQNEAQLEKSRLLSDRFSAERPKGSFSTLEIQRTEQGDSAMYLCASSPGTVSYEQYFGPGTRLTVT.

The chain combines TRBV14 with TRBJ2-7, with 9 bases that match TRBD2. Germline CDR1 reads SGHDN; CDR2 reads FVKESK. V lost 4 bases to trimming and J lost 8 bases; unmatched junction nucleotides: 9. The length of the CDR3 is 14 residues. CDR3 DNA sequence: TGTGCCAGCAGCCGACATGGCGCGGGGGGGAAGCAGTACTTC. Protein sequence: CASSRHGAGGKQYF.

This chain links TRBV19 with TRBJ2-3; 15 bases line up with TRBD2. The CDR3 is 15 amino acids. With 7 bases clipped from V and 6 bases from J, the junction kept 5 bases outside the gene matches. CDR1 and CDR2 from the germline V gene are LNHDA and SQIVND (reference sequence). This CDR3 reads CASNGLAGGKDTQYF. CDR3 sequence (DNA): TGTGCCAGTAATGGACTAGCGGGAGGGAAGGATACGCAGTATTTT.

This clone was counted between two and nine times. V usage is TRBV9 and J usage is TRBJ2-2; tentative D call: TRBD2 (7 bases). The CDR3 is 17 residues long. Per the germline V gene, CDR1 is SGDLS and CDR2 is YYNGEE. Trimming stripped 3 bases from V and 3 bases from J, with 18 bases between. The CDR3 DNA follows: TGTGCCAGCAGCGGACCACGGGGCGGGGGCTACACCGGGGAGCTGTTTTTT. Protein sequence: CASSGPRGGGYTGELFF. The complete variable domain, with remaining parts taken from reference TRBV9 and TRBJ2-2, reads DSGVTQTPKHLITATGQRVTLRCSPRSGDLSVYWYQQSLDQGLQFLIQYYNGEERAKGNILERFSAQQFPDLHSELNLSSLELGDSALYFCASSGPRGGGYTGELFFGEGSRLTVL.

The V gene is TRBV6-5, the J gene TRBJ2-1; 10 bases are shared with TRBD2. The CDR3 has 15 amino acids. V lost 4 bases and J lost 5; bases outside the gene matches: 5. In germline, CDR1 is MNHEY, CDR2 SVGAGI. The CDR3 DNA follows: TGTGCCAGCAGTTGGAGCGGGGGGGAAAACAATGAGCAGTTCTTC. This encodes CASSWSGGENNEQFF.

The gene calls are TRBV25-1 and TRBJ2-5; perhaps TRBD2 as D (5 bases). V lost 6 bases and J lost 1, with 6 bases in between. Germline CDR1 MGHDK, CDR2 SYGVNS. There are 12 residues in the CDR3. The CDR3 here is CASRDFQETQYF. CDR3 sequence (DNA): TGTGCCAGCAGGGACTTCCAAGAGACCCAGTACTTC. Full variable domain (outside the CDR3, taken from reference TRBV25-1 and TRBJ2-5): EADIYQTPRYLVIGTGKKITLECSQTMGHDKMYWYQQDPGMELHLIHYSYGVNSTEKGDLSSESTVSRIRTEHFPLTLESARPSHTSQYLCASRDFQETQYFGPGTRLLVL.

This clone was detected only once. Here the CDR3 reads CASSLDFLGGVDGYTF. In nucleotides, the CDR3 is TGTGCCAGCAGCCTAGACTTCCTCGGAGGGGTCGATGGCTACACCTTC. The chain couples TRBV7-2 to TRBJ1-2; D is possibly TRBD1 (5 bases). Germline loops: CDR1 SGHTA, CDR2 FQGNSA. V gave up 5 bases and J gave up 6 bases, with 22 bases separating them. This CDR3 spans 16 amino acids. The variable domain in full, with the rest retrieved from reference TRBV7-2 and TRBJ1-2, is GAGVSQSPSNKVTEKGKDVELRCDPISGHTALYWYRQSLGQGLEFLIYFQGNSAPDKSGLPSDRFSAERTGGSVSTLTIQRTQQEDSAVYLCASSLDFLGGVDGYTFGSGTRLTVV.

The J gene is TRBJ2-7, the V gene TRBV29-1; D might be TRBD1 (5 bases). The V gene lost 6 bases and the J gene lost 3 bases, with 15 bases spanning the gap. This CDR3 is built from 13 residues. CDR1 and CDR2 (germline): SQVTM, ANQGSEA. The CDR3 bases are TGCAGCGTCCTTAGTGGAGACAGCTACGAGCAGTACTTC. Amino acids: CSVLSGDSYEQYF.

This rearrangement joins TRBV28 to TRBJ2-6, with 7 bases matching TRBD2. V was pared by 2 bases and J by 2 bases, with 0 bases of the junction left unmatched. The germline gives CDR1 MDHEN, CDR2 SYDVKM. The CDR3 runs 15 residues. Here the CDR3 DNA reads TGTGCCAGCAGTTTAGCGGGAGCTGGGGCCAACGTCCTGACTTTC. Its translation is CASSLAGAGANVLTF.